Included here is one T cell receptor (beta chain) sequence, with context. Original data processing: Amplified reference gene primers provided the basis for estimating nucleated cell counts. The repertoire was sequenced with immunoSEQ multiplex PCR; TCRdb's copy has only in-frame clones and lacks some. V, J and clone size are those of that table, while D and trimming were read from the DNA. The sample has 80,000 to 100,000 clones; around three quarters are singletons. V lost 0 bases to trimming and J lost 0 bases, with 8 bases between them. This CDR3 comprises 15 residues. The germline CDR1 and CDR2 sequences are SGHRS and YFSETQ. This entry comes from a study of blood T cell repertoires in COVID-19. About the study: Samples of COVID-19 (acute and convalescent) were obtained from the United States, Italy and Spain. In each case, the material was cDNA or gDNA derived from T cells, B-cell-depleted T cells, or PBMCs.

This TCR was recovered from a man aged 45-60 years who had recovered from COVID-19. The sequenced material came from peripheral blood. The rearrangement joins TRBV5-1 to TRBJ2-3; D not certain. This CDR3 reads CASSLDTSSTDTQYF. The CDR3, as DNA: TGCGCCAGCAGCTTGGACACCTCTAGCACAGATACGCAGTATTTT.